This T cell receptor (beta chain) was documented in a study of siplizumab effects on memory and regulatory T cells. Points from the study as a whole: Proliferating clones, CD4+ or CD8+, lacked an assignable naive or memory phenotype in roughly 80-96% of cases. Naive T cells appeared more varied than memory cells and looked like key alloresponse contributors. The mapping of alloreactive clones to unstimulated subsets covered only a minor fraction of them.

Each sample yielded about 1.1 x 10^5 assayed TCR templates. Method: immunoSEQ multiplex PCR; TCRdb's copy keeps in-frame clones and lacks some. The sample records 100,000 or so clones, over 90% being singletons. About this clone itself: The antigen remains undetermined.

The V end lost 5 bases, the J end lost 0 bases, and 13 bases lay between the germline ends. Germline V gives CDR1 SGHTA, CDR2 FQGTGA. The CDR3 covers 16 residues. The chain couples TRBV7-3 to TRBJ2-2; D is unresolved. The source of this sequence is a human donor in good health. The specimen was non-Treg CD4+ T cells sorted from blood. CDR3 nucleotides: TGTGCCAGCAGCCCCTTTCCTCCTCCGAACACCGGGGAGCTGTTTTTT. Its translation: CASSPFPPPNTGELFF.